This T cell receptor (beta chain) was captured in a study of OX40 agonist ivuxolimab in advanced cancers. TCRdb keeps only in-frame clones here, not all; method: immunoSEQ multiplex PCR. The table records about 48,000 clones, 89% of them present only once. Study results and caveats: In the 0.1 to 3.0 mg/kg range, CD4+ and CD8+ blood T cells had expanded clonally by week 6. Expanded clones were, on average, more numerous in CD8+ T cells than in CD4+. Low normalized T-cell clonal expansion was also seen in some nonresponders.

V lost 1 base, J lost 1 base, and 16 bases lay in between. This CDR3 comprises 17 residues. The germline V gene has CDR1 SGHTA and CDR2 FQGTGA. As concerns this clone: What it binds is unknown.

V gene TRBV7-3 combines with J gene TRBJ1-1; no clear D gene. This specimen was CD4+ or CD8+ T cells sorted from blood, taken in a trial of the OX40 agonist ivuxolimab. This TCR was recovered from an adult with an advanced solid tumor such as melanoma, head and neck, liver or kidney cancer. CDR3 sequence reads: CASSLKARHASNTEAFF. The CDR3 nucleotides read TGTGCCAGCAGCTTAAAGGCGAGGCATGCCTCGAACACTGAAGCTTTCTTT.